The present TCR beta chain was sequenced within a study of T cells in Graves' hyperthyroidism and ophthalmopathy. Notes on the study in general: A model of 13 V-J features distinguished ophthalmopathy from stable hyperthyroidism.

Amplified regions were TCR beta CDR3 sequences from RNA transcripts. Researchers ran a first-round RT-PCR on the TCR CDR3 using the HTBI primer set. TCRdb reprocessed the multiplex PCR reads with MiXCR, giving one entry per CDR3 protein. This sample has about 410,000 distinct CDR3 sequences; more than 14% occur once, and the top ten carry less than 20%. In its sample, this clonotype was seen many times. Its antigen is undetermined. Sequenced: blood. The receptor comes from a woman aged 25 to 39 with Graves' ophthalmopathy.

CDR3 sequence reads: CASSLATGRGNQPQHF. The CDR3 DNA reads TGTGCCAGCAGTTTGGCTACCGGGAGAGGAAATCAGCCCCAGCATTTT. The J gene is TRBJ1-5, the V gene TRBV28; unclear D gene. CDR1 MDHEN and CDR2 SYDVKM come from the germline V gene. V was trimmed by 3 bases and J by 4 bases, leaving 16 bases between them. The length of the CDR3 is 16 residues.